Following are 30 T cell receptor beta chains from one sample sequenced in a study of blood T cell repertoires in COVID-19. TCRdb keeps only in-frame clones here, not all; method: immunoSEQ multiplex PCR. The data contain under 250,000 clones, approximately 88% of them singletons. The sequenced sample was PBMCs or T cells enriched from blood (not recorded which). The receptors here all came from a woman in her twenties or thirties who had been exposed to COVID-19.

The genes are TRBV11-2 and TRBJ1-6; TRBD1 matches at 7 bases. Trimming cost V 5 bases and J 9 bases; bases outside gene matches: 10. The CDR3 extends over 15 amino acids. Per germline, CDR1 SGHAT and CDR2 FQNNGV. In nucleotides, the CDR3 is TGTGCCAGCAGCAACAGACAGGGTCCGGGTTCACCCCTCCACTTT. Translation: CASSNRQGPGSPLHF.

This clone appeared once. V and J are TRBV5-4 and TRBJ1-3, with 11 bases matching TRBD1. V lost 4 bases to trimming and J lost 7 bases; unmatched junction nucleotides: 4. CDR1 SGHNT and CDR2 YYREEE come from the germline V gene (reference sequence). This CDR3 comprises 14 residues. For the CDR3, the DNA is TGTGCCAGCAGCCGGACAGGGGGCAGTAACACCATATATTTT. Its translation is CASSRTGGSNTIYF.

This clone was seen just once. This chain joins TRBV5-4 and TRBJ1-1; 12 bases agree with TRBD1. The CDR3 has 17 amino acids. Germline V CDR1 and CDR2: SGHNT, YYREEE (reference sequence). Losses at the gene ends were 3 bases for V and 9 bases for J; bases not matched to a gene: 15. The CDR3, as DNA: TGTGCCAGCAGCTCAAAACTAAGCCGGGACAGGGGGCGGCAAGCTTTCTTT. Residues: CASSSKLSRDRGRQAFF.

The genes are TRBV6-2 or TRBV6-3 and TRBJ2-3; D gene unclear. Germline values: CDR1 MNHEY, CDR2 SVGEGT. This CDR3 has 11 amino acids. Trimming removed 5 bases from V and 7 bases from J, with 7 bases in between. CDR3 loop: CASSQRHTQYF. The CDR3 nucleotides read TGTGCCAGCAGTCAGCGACATACGCAGTATTTT.

The CDR3 spells CASSPTGLAGGQETQYF. Here the CDR3 DNA reads TGTGCCAGCAGCCCGACAGGTCTAGCGGGAGGGCAAGAGACCCAGTACTTC. The genes are TRBV7-2 and TRBJ2-5; TRBD2 aligns across 12 bases. This CDR3 spans 17 amino acids. The junction had 9 bases not matched to a gene; V was cut back by 5 bases and J by 2 bases. The germline CDR1 and CDR2 sequences are SGHTA and FQGNSA.

The chain has TRBV11-3 and TRBJ2-1; the match to TRBD2 covers 7 bases. The CDR3 length is 15 residues. The V and J ends lost 7 bases and 10 bases, in that order; junction bases with no gene match: 16. In germline, CDR1 is SGHNT, CDR2 YENEEA. CDR3 region: CASNDGTTGVGEQFF. DNA for the CDR3: TGTGCCAGCAATGACGGGACTACCGGGGTCGGGGAGCAGTTCTTC.

The rearrangement uses TRBV27 and TRBJ2-7, with 8 nucleotides matching TRBD2. J lost 3 bases, V lost 8 bases, and 24 bases had no gene match. This CDR3 contains 19 residues. In germline, CDR1 is MNHEY, CDR2 SMNVEV (reference sequence). The DNA for the CDR3 is TGTGCCAGCCAACAAGTGTGGAGCGGGAGAGTGACTTCGATCTACGAGCAGTACTTC. Translated, it gives CASQQVWSGRVTSIYEQYF.

V usage is TRBV10-2 and J usage is TRBJ2-1, with a possible D match to TRBD2 (5 bases). V was shortened by 0 bases and J by 1 base, with 16 bases between the two germline ends. Germline CDR1 WSHSY, CDR2 SAAADI. The CDR3 is made up of 18 amino acids. The CDR3 nucleotides are TGCGCCAGCAGTGAGTCGGGAGTGGGGAGAAGTTCCTACAATGAGCAGTTCTTC. Encoded protein: CASSESGVGRSSYNEQFF.

The chain is built from TRBV10-3 and TRBJ2-3, with TRBD2 matching 7 bases. The CDR3 runs 16 residues. Unmatched junction bases numbered 7, after V lost 4 bases and J lost 0 bases. Germline V gene lookup returns CDR1 ENHRY and CDR2 SYGVKD. CDR3 residues: CAISGPSGASTDTQYF. The CDR3 DNA is TGTGCCATCAGTGGACCTAGCGGTGCTAGCACAGATACGCAGTATTTT.

The chain links TRBV6-5 to TRBJ2-1; TRBD2 agrees at 8 bases. V lost 4 bases and J lost 6; bases outside the gene matches: 11. This CDR3 is 16 amino acids long. From germline, CDR1 is MNHEY and CDR2 SVGAGI. This chain's CDR3 is CASSLLAGGLGNEQFF. Written as DNA, the CDR3 is TGTGCCAGCAGTTTATTGGCGGGAGGTTTGGGCAATGAGCAGTTCTTC.

This clone was counted a few times. The chain has TRBV25-1 and TRBJ1-1, with a tentative D call TRBD1 (6 bases). CDR3 length equals 13 residues. V lost 7 bases to trimming and J lost 1 base, with 10 bases between them. Germline V lookup: CDR1 MGHDK, CDR2 SYGVNS. The CDR3 spells CASNKQGNTEAFF. CDR3 nucleotides: TGTGCCAGCAATAAACAGGGGAACACTGAAGCTTTCTTT.

The rearrangement links TRBV19 to TRBJ2-7, with 9 nucleotides matching TRBD1. CDR3 length: 15 amino acids. The germline V gene encodes CDR1 LNHDA and CDR2 SQIVND (reference sequence). The ends lost 1 base at V and 3 bases at J; junction bases unmatched: 4. The CDR3 protein is CASSIGTGGSYEQYF. DNA for the CDR3: TGTGCCAGTAGTATAGGTACAGGGGGCAGCTACGAGCAGTACTTC.

This chain links TRBV6-5 with TRBJ2-1; possible D gene TRBD2, 6 bases. The germline V and J ends were trimmed by 8 bases and 9 bases, with 14 bases remaining between them. This CDR3 is built from 12 residues. Germline V gene data show CDR1 as MNHEY and CDR2 as SVGAGI. CDR3 region: CASLVRGGEQFF. In DNA form, the CDR3 reads TGTGCCAGCTTGGTTAGGGGAGGTGAGCAGTTCTTC.

The rearrangement links TRBV30 to TRBJ1-1; TRBD1 matches at 7 bases. With 0 bases clipped from V and 1 base from J, the junction kept 11 bases outside the gene matches. The germline CDR1 and CDR2 sequences are GTSNPN and SVGIG (reference sequence). The CDR3 runs 17 residues. DNA for the CDR3: TGTGCCTGGAGTGTAACTTTTATGGGGACAGAGAACACTGAAGCTTTCTTT. Encoded protein: CAWSVTFMGTENTEAFF.

This clone has more than one count but fewer than ten. The chain is built from TRBV6-1 and TRBJ2-7; 9 nucleotides align to TRBD2. V lost 0 bases to trimming and J lost 1 base; unmatched junction nucleotides: 7. This CDR3 spans 17 amino acids. Germline CDR1 and CDR2: MNHNS and SASEGT. The CDR3 DNA reads as TGTGCCAGCAGTGAAGCGGGGACTAGCTTTACTTCCTACGAGCAGTACTTC. Its protein is CASSEAGTSFTSYEQYF.

The chain combines TRBV9 with TRBJ2-5; 16 bases align to TRBD2. The CDR3 totals 16 residues. V lost 4 bases and J lost 5; bases outside the gene matches: 5. The V gene's germline CDR1 is SGDLS and CDR2 YYNGEE. As DNA, the CDR3 is TGTGCCAGCAGCCAGGGACTAGCGGGAGGGCTTGAGACCCAGTACTTC. As protein: CASSQGLAGGLETQYF. The variable domain in full, with the rest retrieved from reference TRBV9 and TRBJ2-5, is DSGVTQTPKHLITATGQRVTLRCSPRSGDLSVYWYQQSLDQGLQFLIQYYNGEERAKGNILERFSAQQFPDLHSELNLSSLELGDSALYFCASSQGLAGGLETQYFGPGTRLLVL.

The J gene is TRBJ1-1, the V gene TRBV3-1 (or the pseudogene TRBV3-2), with unresolved D. Deletions cut 4 bases from V and 0 bases from J, with 6 bases between. The CDR3 sequence is 13 residues long. CDR1 and CDR2 from the germline V gene are LGHDT and YNNKEL (reference sequence). CDR3 sequence (DNA): TGTGCCAGCAGCCCAACATTGAACACTGAAGCTTTCTTT. This sequence encodes CASSPTLNTEAFF.

The V and J genes are TRBV28 and TRBJ2-1, with D maybe TRBD2 (5 bases). The germline V and J ends were trimmed by 6 bases and 4 bases, with 16 bases remaining between them. The CDR3 consists of 15 residues. The germline gives CDR1 MDHEN, CDR2 SYDVKM. CDR3 in DNA: TGTGCCAGCAGCCATACCCCCCCGGGGTACAATGAGCAGTTCTTC. It specifies CASSHTPPGYNEQFF.

This sequence joins TRBV9 and TRBJ1-1; perhaps TRBD1 as D (5 bases). This CDR3 spans 15 amino acids. V lost 0 bases to trimming and J lost 0 bases, with 9 bases between them. The germline CDR1 and CDR2 sequences are SGDLS and YYNGEE. The CDR3 protein is CASSVGPGVNTEAFF. CDR3 nucleotides: TGTGCCAGCAGCGTAGGGCCGGGGGTGAACACTGAAGCTTTCTTT.

Written as DNA, the CDR3 is TGTGCCAGCAGCTTACAGGGGCTCTATGGCTACACCTTC. Translation: CASSLQGLYGYTF. The V call is TRBV7-9, the J call TRBJ1-2; a possible D gene is TRBD1 (6 bases). Trimming took off 2 bases at V and 4 bases at J, with 8 bases between the two ends. CDR3 length: 13 amino acids. CDR1 SEHNR and CDR2 FQNEAQ come from the germline V gene (reference sequence).

The CDR3 spells CAISGGQNNYGYTF. The CDR3 coding sequence is TGTGCCATCAGTGGGGGACAGAACAACTATGGCTACACCTTC. V gene TRBV10-3 combines with J gene TRBJ1-2; 7 bases are a match to TRBD1. V shed 4 bases and J 2 bases; nucleotides not matched to a gene: 4. Germline V gene lookup returns CDR1 ENHRY and CDR2 SYGVKD. The CDR3 has 14 residues.

The V call is TRBV29-1, the J call TRBJ1-1; TRBD1 agrees at 9 bases. CDR1 is SQVTM, CDR2 ANQGSEA, per germline. V lost 6 bases and J lost 5; bases outside the gene matches: 10. The CDR3 contains 14 residues. The CDR3 nucleotides are TGCAGCGTATTAAGCCGGGACAGGGAGACTGAAGCTTTCTTT. It is translated as CSVLSRDRETEAFF.

The V and J genes are TRBV10-3 and TRBJ1-2, with 9 bases lining up with TRBD1. V was pared by 2 bases and J by 7 bases, with 5 bases of the junction left unmatched. Germline CDR1 is ENHRY and CDR2 is SYGVKD. This CDR3 has 14 residues. The CDR3 loop is CAISEETGGSGYTF. DNA of the CDR3: TGTGCCATCAGTGAGGAGACAGGGGGTTCTGGCTACACCTTC.

J is TRBJ2-4 and V is TRBV6-1, with TRBD2 identical over 9 bases. The CDR3 has 15 residues. CDR1 is MNHNS and CDR2 is SASEGT in the germline V gene. V lost 2 bases, J lost 7 bases, and 6 bases stayed unmatched. CDR3 DNA sequence: TGTGCCAGCAGTGAAAGCGGGGGGCGCGGGAACATTCAGTACTTC. This translates into CASSESGGRGNIQYF.

The chain has TRBV5-1 and TRBJ2-1; the match to TRBD2 covers 10 bases. The CDR3 sequence is 16 residues long. The J segment lost 8 bases and the V segment lost 4 bases, leaving 12 bases of the junction unmatched. Looked up from germline, CDR1 is SGHRS and CDR2 is YFSETQ. CDR3 coding DNA: TGCGCCAGCAGCCCCTTGGAAGCGGGAGGGGGCCATGAGCAGTTCTTC. As protein: CASSPLEAGGGHEQFF.

The chain is built from TRBV24-1 and TRBJ2-1; no reliable D call. The CDR3 has 13 amino acids. The ends were cut back, 0 bases at V and 5 bases at J, with 4 bases in the middle. Germline V gene data show CDR1 as KGHDR and CDR2 as SFDVKD. CDR3 amino acids: CATSDLIDNEQFF. The CDR3 nucleotides read TGTGCCACCAGTGATTTGATCGACAATGAGCAGTTCTTC.

The chain recombines TRBV14 with TRBJ1-2; D unclear. There are 15 residues in the CDR3. With 0 bases removed from V and 3 bases from J, the gap between germline ends came to 11 bases. CDR1 is SGHDN and CDR2 is FVKESK in the germline V gene. Written as DNA, the CDR3 is TGTGCCAGCAGCCAAGATGGCGGGGTGGACTATGGCTACACCTTC. The encoded protein is CASSQDGGVDYGYTF.

The chain couples TRBV6-5 to TRBJ2-3; 8 bases match TRBD2. The trim removed 2 bases at V and 4 bases at J, leaving 5 bases unmatched. The CDR3 contains 15 residues. Per germline, CDR1 MNHEY and CDR2 SVGAGI. CDR3 sequence reads: CASSYASGRSDTQYF. CDR3 nucleotides: TGTGCCAGCAGTTACGCCAGCGGGAGATCAGATACGCAGTATTTT.

This rearrangement joins TRBV27 to TRBJ2-7; TRBD1 matches 7 bases. CDR1 and CDR2 from the germline V gene are MNHEY and SMNVEV (reference sequence). The ends lost 4 bases at V and 3 bases at J; junction bases unmatched: 6. The CDR3 runs 14 residues. In nucleotides, the CDR3 is TGTGCCAGCAGTTCGCGGACAGGAAACTACGAGCAGTACTTC. Translated: CASSSRTGNYEQYF.

The rearrangement links TRBV2 to TRBJ1-6; the match to TRBD1 covers 10 bases. The CDR3 runs to 19 residues. Germline-derived CDR1 and CDR2 are SNHLY and FYNNEI. The V gene end was trimmed by 7 bases and the J gene end by 6 bases; junction bases not matched to a gene: 18. CDR3 bases: TGTGCCAGCATCGGAGGGAGTTTGGGACAGGGGCCTGGTAATTCACCCCTCCACTTT. Its protein is CASIGGSLGQGPGNSPLHF. The variable domain in full, with the rest retrieved from reference TRBV2 and TRBJ1-6, is EPEVTQTPSHQVTQMGQEVILRCVPISNHLYFYWYRQILGQKVEFLVSFYNNEISEKSEIFDDQFSVERPDGSNFTLKIRSTKLEDSAMYFCASIGGSLGQGPGNSPLHFGNGTRLTVT.